This T cell receptor beta chain stems from a study of early T cells in non-severe SARS-CoV-2 infection. Study as a whole: The study sequenced bulk RNA from unsorted whole blood, with chains unpaired. Whole-study results and caveats: Using VDJdb, the matching emphasized anti-spike CD8 responses while missing private and CD4 specificities.

Attached unique molecular identifiers marked individual cDNA molecules. A single record per CDR3 protein comes from TCRdb applying MiXCR to the 5' RACE reads. This table holds about 64,000 distinct CDR3 sequences, approximately 14% found once. Trimming left V 1 base short and J 4 bases short, with 9 bases between. Germline V CDR1 and CDR2: SGHVS, FNYEAQ. The CDR3 consists of 14 residues. About this clonotype: As yet, its antigen is unknown.

The specimen sequenced was whole blood. The sequence was collected from an adult who was a healthcare worker with PCR-confirmed SARS-CoV-2 infection or an uninfected control (not recorded which). V is TRBV7-6 and J is TRBJ2-3, with D unclear. The CDR3 protein is CASSLGVNPDTQYF. In nucleotides, the CDR3 is TGTGCCAGCAGCTTAGGGGTAAATCCAGATACGCAGTATTTT.